A single sample gave rise to the 6 T cell receptor beta chains below, sequenced in a study of vaccination and CD4 T cells after COVID-19. The Oncomine TCR Beta short-read assay was what sequenced the DNA obtained from cultured CD4+ T cells. TCRdb re-called the PCR reads through MiXCR, storing one row per CDR3 protein. The data contain under 6,500 distinct CDR3 sequences, roughly three quarters of them seen just once; the ten biggest clones take up around 20%. Treatment specified: approximately nine-day PBMC culture with coronavirus spike peptide pools or control peptides (ViraFEST assay). Their cognate antigens are unknown. The specimen sequenced was CD4+ T cells from blood, cultured in vitro. The origin of the receptors is a human donor who had recovered from COVID-19.

This chain connects TRBV7-9 to TRBJ1-2; D is possibly TRBD1 (6 bases). The V end was cut by 1 base, the J end by 12 bases, with 15 bases between. Germline CDR1 reads SEHNR; CDR2 reads FQNEAQ (reference sequence). CDR3 size: 13 residues. The CDR3 sequence is CASSLEDGTKDTF. In DNA, the CDR3 is TGTGCCAGCAGCTTAGAAGATGGGACAAAGGACACCTTC.

The CDR3 DNA sequence: TGTGCCAGCAGTACAGGACACGCCTATGGCTACACCTTC. It is translated as CASSTGHAYGYTF. The chain carries TRBV27 and TRBJ1-2; the D gene is possibly TRBD1 (5 bases). V was shortened by 5 bases and J by 4 bases, with 11 bases between the two germline ends. Germline V lookup: CDR1 MNHEY, CDR2 SMNVEV (reference sequence). CDR3 length: 13 residues.

This clonotype was counted between two and nine times. The J gene is TRBJ1-3, the V gene TRBV5-1; D is uncertain. The CDR3 loop spans 16 amino acids. CDR1 SGHRS and CDR2 YFSETQ come from the germline V gene. V lost 1 base, J lost 0 bases, and 11 bases lay in between. The CDR3 loop is CASSLKSLGSGNTIYF. The CDR3 nucleotides read TGCGCCAGCAGCTTGAAAAGTTTAGGCTCTGGAAACACCATATATTTT. Complete variable domain (other parts from reference TRBV5-1 and TRBJ1-3): KAGVTQTPRYLIKTRGQQVTLSCSPISGHRSVSWYQQTPGQGLQFLFEYFSETQRNKGNFPGRFSGRQFSNSRSEMNVSTLELGDSALYLCASSLKSLGSGNTIYFGEGSWLTVV.

V gene TRBV20-1 combines with J gene TRBJ2-3; D uncertain. Per the germline V gene, CDR1 is DFQATT and CDR2 is SNEGSKA (reference sequence). CDR3 length: 14 residues. V was trimmed by 2 bases and J by 3 bases, leaving 12 bases between them. The CDR3 loop is CSARIAGRTDTQYF. In DNA form, the CDR3 reads TGCAGTGCTAGAATAGCTGGGCGGACAGATACGCAGTATTTT.

This sequence joins TRBV19 and TRBJ2-1, with 10 bases lining up with TRBD2. Germline CDR1 reads LNHDA; CDR2 reads SQIVND (reference sequence). The CDR3 loop spans 15 amino acids. V lost 5 bases and J lost 7; bases outside the gene matches: 8. The chain's CDR3 is CASSFSGLANNEQFF. The CDR3 nucleotides are TGTGCCAGTAGTTTTTCGGGACTAGCGAATAATGAGCAGTTCTTC.

The chain carries TRBV6-1 and TRBJ2-4, with 8 bases matching TRBD1. The J segment lost 7 bases and the V segment lost 4 bases, leaving 6 bases of the junction unmatched. The CDR3 totals 14 residues. From germline, CDR1 is MNHNS and CDR2 SASEGT. The CDR3 DNA reads TGTGCCAGCAGTGGGGGACAGGAGGTGAACATTCAGTACTTC. Translation: CASSGGQEVNIQYF.